This record covers a single T cell receptor beta chain. As yet, its antigen is unknown. The sample is drawn from a study of identical twins. Using its own MiXCR run on the 5' RACE reads, TCRdb lists one record per CDR3 protein. The table lists 450,000 to 650,000 distinct CDR3 sequences, over 8.5% of them singletons. Whole-study findings and limits: Diverse VJ usage suggested most zero-insertion clonotypes were not invariant T cells.

V shed 3 bases, J shed 6 bases, and the junction held 5 bases outside the gene matches. Germline V gene lookup returns CDR1 SEHNR and CDR2 FQNEAQ (reference sequence). The CDR3 consists of 14 residues. These data were also filed under a second study, of yellow fever vaccine responses in identical twins.

The clonotype originates from a woman younger than 35 in good health. What was sequenced was PBMCs. V and J are TRBV7-9 and TRBJ1-1; 9 positions agree with TRBD1. CDR3 coding DNA: TGTGCCAGCAGCTTGGGACAGGGACGCGCTGAAGCTTTCTTT. Residues: CASSLGQGRAEAFF.